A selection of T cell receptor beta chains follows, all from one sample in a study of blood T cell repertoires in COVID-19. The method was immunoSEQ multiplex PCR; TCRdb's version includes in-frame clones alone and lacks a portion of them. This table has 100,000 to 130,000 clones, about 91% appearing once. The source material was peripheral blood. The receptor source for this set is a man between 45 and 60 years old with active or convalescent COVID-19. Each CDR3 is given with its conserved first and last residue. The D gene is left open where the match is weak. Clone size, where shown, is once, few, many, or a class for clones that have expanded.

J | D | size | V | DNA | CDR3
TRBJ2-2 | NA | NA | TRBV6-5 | TGTGCCAGCAGGATGGCGGCGAACACCGGGGAGCTGTTTTTT | CASRMAANTGELFF
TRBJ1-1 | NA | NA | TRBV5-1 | TGCGCCAGCAGCTTGGCTCAGGGGCGCAGCACTGAAGCTTTCTTT | CASSLAQGRSTEAFF
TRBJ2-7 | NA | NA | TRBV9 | TGTGCCAGCAGCCCGGGGGGCCTACCCTACGGGCAGTACTTC | CASSPGGLPYGQYF
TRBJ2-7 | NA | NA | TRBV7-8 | TGTGCCAGCAGCTTAGATGGGCTTCGCGAGCAGTACTTC | CASSLDGLREQYF
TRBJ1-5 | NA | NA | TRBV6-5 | TGTGCCAGCACGGGGTCAAATCAGCCCCAGCATTTT | CASTGSNQPQHF
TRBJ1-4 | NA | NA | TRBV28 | TGTGCCAGCAGTCCCCGGGGAGGGATTGGTAATGAAAAACTGTTTTTT | CASSPRGGIGNEKLFF
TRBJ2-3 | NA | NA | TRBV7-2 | TGTGCCAGCAGCTTTTCCCGACTGGAAGTGGATACGCAGTATTTT | CASSFSRLEVDTQYF
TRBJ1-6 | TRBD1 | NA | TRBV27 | TGTGCCAGCAGTCCCAGAGGGACAGTTTCACCCCTCCACTTT | CASSPRGTVSPLHF
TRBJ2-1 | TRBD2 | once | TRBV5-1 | TGCGCCAGCAGCTTGGGAGCGGGAGGGACCCTTAATGAGCAGTTCTTC | CASSLGAGGTLNEQFF
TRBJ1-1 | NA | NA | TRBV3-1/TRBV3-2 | TGTGCCAGCAGCCAAGATTTCAGAGGCACTGAAGCTTTCTTT | CASSQDFRGTEAFF
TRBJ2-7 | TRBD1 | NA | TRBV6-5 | TGTGCCAGCAGTTACTCCGGGACAGGGGGCGAAGAGCAGTACTTC | CASSYSGTGGEEQYF
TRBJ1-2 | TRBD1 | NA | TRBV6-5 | TGTGCCAGCACGGACGGGACAGCCTATGGCTACACCTTC | CASTDGTAYGYTF
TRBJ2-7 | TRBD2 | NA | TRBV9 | TGTGCCAGCAGCGTAGCCGGACTAGCGATTTCGAGCGAGCAGTACTTC | CASSVAGLAISSEQYF
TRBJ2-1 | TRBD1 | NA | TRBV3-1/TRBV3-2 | TGTGCCAGCAGCCAAGGTAGGGGGCGCTCCTACAATGAGCAGTTCTTC | CASSQGRGRSYNEQFF
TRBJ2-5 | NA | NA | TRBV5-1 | TGCGCCAGCAGACCGAGCCCGCAGGGTATTGAGACCCAGTACTTC | CASRPSPQGIETQYF
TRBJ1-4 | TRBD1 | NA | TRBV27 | TGTGCCAGCAGTTTAAGAGGGGGCCGGGAAAAACTGTTTTTT | CASSLRGGREKLFF
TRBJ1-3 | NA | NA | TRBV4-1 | TGCGCCAGCAGCCAAGAACACTCTGGAAACACCATATATTTT | CASSQEHSGNTIYF
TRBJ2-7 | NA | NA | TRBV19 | TGTGCCAGTAGTCAAGGAGGGTACAGCTCCTACGAGCAGTACTTC | CASSQGGYSSYEQYF
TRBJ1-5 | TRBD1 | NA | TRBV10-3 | TGTGCCATCAGCGAGACAGGGGATAGCAATCAGCCCCAGCATTTT | CAISETGDSNQPQHF
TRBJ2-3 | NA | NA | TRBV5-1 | TGCGCCAGCAGATGGGCGGGACAGTACACAGATACGCAGTATTTT | CASRWAGQYTDTQYF
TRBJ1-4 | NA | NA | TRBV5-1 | TGCGCCAGCAGCCCGACAGCAACTAATGAAAAACTGTTTTTT | CASSPTATNEKLFF
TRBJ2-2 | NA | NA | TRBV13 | TGTGCCAGCAGCTTAGGGTACGGCGGGGAGCTGTTTTTT | CASSLGYGGELFF
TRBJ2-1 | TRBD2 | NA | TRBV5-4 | TGTGCCAGCAGCTTTTTGCTAGCGGGATCCGAGCAGTTCTTC | CASSFLLAGSEQFF
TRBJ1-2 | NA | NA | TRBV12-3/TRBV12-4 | TGTGCCAGCAGGGGGAGGGATTATAATGGCTACACCTTC | CASRGRDYNGYTF
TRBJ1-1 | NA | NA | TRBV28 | TGTGCCAGCACCTCAGGGGAGTCAGGGAACACTGAAGCTTTCTTT | CASTSGESGNTEAFF
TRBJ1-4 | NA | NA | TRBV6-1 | TGTGCCAGCAGTGAAGGAACAGGGAGTGAAAAACTGTTTTTT | CASSEGTGSEKLFF
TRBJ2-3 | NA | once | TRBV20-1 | TGCAGGACGGGAGTCACAGATACGCAGTATTTT | CRTGVTDTQYF
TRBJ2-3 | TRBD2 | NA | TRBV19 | TGTGCCAGTATGTCCCAGGCGGGAGCTAGCACAGATACGCAGTATTTT | CASMSQAGASTDTQYF
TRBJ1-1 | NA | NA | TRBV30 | TGTGCCTGGAGTGCGACAGCGAACACTGAAGCTTTCTTT | CAWSATANTEAFF
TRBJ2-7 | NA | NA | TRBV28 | TGTGCCAGCAGGAAACAGGGATCGTCGTACGAGCAGTACTTC | CASRKQGSSYEQYF